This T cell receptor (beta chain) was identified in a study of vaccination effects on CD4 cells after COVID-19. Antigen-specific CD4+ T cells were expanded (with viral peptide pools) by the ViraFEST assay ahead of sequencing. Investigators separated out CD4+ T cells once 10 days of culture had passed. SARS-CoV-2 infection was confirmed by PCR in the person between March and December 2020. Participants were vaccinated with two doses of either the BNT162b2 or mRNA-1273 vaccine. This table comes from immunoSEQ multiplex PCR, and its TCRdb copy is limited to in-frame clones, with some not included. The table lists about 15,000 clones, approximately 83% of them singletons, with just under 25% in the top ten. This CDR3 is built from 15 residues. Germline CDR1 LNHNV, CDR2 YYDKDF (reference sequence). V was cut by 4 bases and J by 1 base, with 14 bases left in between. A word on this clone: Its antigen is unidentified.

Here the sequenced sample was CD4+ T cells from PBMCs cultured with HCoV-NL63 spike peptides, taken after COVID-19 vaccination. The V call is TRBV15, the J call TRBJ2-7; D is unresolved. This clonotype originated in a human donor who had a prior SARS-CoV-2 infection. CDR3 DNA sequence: TGTGCCACCAGCAACCCAGGTATTTTTTCCTACGAGCAGTACTTC. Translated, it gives CATSNPGIFSYEQYF.